The source of this TCR beta chain is a study of control samples from healthy donors and cancer patients. This CDR3 region has 14 residues. Germline assignment: CDR1 LNHDA and CDR2 SQIVND (reference sequence). V dropped 5 bases and J dropped 0 bases, with 10 bases sitting between them. The repertoire was sequenced with immunoSEQ multiplex PCR; TCRdb's copy has only in-frame clones and lacks some. The sample lists about 150,000 clones, roughly 94% occurring once. The receptor was isolated from a man in his forties in good health. The chain joins TRBV19 to TRBJ1-1, with a weak D call TRBD1 (5 bases). Input material: blood. CDR3 sequence: CASSPQGLNTEAFF. CDR3 bases: TGTGCCAGTAGTCCTCAGGGTTTGAACACTGAAGCTTTCTTT.